The clone carrying this TCR beta chain was counted only a few times. Its antigen is undetermined. The CDR3 extends over 15 amino acids. Trimming left V 4 bases short and J 4 bases short, with 17 bases between. Germline V gene sequence: CDR1 MGHRA, CDR2 YSYEKL. A single record per CDR3 protein comes from TCRdb applying MiXCR to the 5' RACE reads. This table holds roughly 110,000 distinct CDR3 sequences, around 12% found once. The data originate from a study of T-cell memory formation after mild COVID-19. Study outcomes and limitations: The main location of contracting CD4+ clones was CM and EM, and that of contracting CD8+ clones was EMRA.

The receptor comes from an adult woman who had mild COVID-19 (a few samples of this study predate the infection). Cell type and time point are not known. The sample comprised PBMCs or a T cell subset sorted from them (not recorded which). J is TRBJ2-7 and V is TRBV4-1; D gene unclear. CDR3: CASSPTLGSSYEQYF. CDR3 bases: TGCGCCAGCAGCCCTACCCTCGGTTCGTCTTACGAGCAGTACTTC.